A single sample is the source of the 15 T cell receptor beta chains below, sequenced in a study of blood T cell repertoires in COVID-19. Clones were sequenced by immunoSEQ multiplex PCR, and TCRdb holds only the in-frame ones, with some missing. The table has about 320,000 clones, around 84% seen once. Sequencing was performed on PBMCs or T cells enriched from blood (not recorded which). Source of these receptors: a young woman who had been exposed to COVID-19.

The CDR3 here is CASSGKQGKGVSGYTF. CDR3 nucleotides: TGCGCCAGCAGCGGGAAACAGGGGAAGGGAGTATCTGGCTACACCTTC. This sequence joins TRBV5-1 and TRBJ1-2; TRBD1 agrees at 7 bases. The CDR3 is 16 amino acids. Germline V gene lookup returns CDR1 SGHRS and CDR2 YFSETQ. Trimming at V came to 4 bases and at J to 7 bases, leaving 16 bases not matched to a gene.

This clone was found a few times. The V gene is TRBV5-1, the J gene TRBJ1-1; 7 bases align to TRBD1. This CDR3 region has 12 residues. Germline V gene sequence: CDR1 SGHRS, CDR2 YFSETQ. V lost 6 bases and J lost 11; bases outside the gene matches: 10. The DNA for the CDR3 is TGCGCCAGCATCGAACAGGGGAATGTGGCTTTCTTT. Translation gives CASIEQGNVAFF. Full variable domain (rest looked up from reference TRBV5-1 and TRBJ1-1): KAGVTQTPRYLIKTRGQQVTLSCSPISGHRSVSWYQQTPGQGLQFLFEYFSETQRNKGNFPGRFSGRQFSNSRSEMNVSTLELGDSALYLCASIEQGNVAFFGQGTRLTVV.

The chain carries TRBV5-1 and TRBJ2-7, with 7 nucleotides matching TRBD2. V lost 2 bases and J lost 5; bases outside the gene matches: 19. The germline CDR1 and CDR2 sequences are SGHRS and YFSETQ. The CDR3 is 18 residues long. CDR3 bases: TGCGCCAGCAGCTTATCGCTTTCCCGTGCGGGAGTGGTAGACGAGCAGTACTTC. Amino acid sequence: CASSLSLSRAGVVDEQYF. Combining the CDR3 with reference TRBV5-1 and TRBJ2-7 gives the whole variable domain KAGVTQTPRYLIKTRGQQVTLSCSPISGHRSVSWYQQTPGQGLQFLFEYFSETQRNKGNFPGRFSGRQFSNSRSEMNVSTLELGDSALYLCASSLSLSRAGVVDEQYFGPGTRLTVT.

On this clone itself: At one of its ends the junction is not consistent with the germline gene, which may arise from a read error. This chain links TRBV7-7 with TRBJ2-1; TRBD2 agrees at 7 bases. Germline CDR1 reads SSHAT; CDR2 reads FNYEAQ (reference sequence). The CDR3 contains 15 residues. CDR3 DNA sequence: TGTGCTAGCAGCACCGGGACTATTTGTTACAATGAGCAGTTCTTC. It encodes CASSTGTICYNEQFF.

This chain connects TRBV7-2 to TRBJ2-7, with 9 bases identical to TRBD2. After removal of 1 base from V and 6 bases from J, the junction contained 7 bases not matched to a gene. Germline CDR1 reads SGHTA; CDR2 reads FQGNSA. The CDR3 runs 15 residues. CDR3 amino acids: CASSLVAGGGREQYF. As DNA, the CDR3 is TGTGCCAGCAGCTTAGTTGCGGGAGGGGGGCGCGAGCAGTACTTC.

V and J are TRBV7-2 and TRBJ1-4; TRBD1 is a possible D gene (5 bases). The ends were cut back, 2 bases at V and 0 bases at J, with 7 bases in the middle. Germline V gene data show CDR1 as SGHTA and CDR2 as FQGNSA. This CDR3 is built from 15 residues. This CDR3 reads CASSLQGTTNEKLFF. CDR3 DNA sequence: TGTGCCAGCAGCTTACAGGGCACAACTAATGAAAAACTGTTTTTT.

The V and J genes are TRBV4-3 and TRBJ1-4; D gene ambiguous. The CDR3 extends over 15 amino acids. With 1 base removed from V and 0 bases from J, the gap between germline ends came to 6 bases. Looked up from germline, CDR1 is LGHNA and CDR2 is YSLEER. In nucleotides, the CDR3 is TGCGCCAGCAGCCAAGTTAATCCAACTAATGAAAAACTGTTTTTT. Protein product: CASSQVNPTNEKLFF.

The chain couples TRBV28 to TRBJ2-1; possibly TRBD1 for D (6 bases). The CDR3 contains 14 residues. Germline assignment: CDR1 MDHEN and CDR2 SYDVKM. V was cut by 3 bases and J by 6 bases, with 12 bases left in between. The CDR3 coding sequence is TGTGCCAGCAGTTTGAGGGGACACAGCAATGAGCAGTTCTTC. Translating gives CASSLRGHSNEQFF. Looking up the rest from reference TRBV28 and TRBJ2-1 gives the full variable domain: DVKVTQSSRYLVKRTGEKVFLECVQDMDHENMFWYRQDPGLGLRLIYFSYDVKMKEKGDIPEGYSVSREKKERFSLILESASTNQTSMYLCASSLRGHSNEQFFGPGTRLTVL.

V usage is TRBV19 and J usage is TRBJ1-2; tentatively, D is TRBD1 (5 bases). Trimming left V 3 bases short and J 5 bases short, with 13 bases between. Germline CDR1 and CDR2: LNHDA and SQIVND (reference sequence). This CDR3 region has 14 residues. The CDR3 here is CASSMGQGPYGYTF. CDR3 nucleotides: TGTGCCAGTAGTATGGGGCAGGGCCCTTATGGCTACACCTTC.

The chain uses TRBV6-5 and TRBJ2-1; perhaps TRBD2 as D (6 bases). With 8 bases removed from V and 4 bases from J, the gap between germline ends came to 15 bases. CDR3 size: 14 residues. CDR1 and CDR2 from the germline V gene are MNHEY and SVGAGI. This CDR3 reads CASGGTVGYNEQFF. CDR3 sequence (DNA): TGTGCCAGCGGGGGGACGGTAGGGTACAATGAGCAGTTCTTC.

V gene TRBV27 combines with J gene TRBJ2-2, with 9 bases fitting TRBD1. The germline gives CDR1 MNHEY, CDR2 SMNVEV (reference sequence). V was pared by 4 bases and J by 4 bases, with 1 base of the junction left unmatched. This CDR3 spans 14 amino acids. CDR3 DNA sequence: TGTGCCAGCAGTTGGACAGGGGTCACCGGGGAGCTGTTTTTT. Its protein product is CASSWTGVTGELFF.

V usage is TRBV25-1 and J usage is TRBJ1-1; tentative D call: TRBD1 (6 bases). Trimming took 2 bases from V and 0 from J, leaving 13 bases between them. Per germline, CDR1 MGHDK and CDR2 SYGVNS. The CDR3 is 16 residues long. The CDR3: CASSENPTGLNTEAFF. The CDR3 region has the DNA TGTGCCAGCAGTGAAAACCCGACAGGACTGAACACTGAAGCTTTCTTT.

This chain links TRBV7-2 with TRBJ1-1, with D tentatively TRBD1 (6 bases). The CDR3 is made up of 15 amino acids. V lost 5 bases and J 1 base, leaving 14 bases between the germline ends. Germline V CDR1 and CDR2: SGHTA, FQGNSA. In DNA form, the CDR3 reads TGTGCCAGCAGCATCAGGGGACGTGGGAACACTGAAGCTTTCTTT. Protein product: CASSIRGRGNTEAFF.

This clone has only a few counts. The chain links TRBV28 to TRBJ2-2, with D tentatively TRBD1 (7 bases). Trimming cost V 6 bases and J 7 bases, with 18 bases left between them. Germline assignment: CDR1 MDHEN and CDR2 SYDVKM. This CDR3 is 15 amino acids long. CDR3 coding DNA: TGTGCCAGCAGACGACAGGGAGGAGACCACGGGGAGCTGTTTTTT. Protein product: CASRRQGGDHGELFF.

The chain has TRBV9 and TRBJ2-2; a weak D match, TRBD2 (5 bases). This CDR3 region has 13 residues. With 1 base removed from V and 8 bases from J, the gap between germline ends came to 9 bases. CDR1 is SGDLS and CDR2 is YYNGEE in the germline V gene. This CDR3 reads CASSVSGSGELFF. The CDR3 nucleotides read TGTGCCAGCAGCGTATCGGGGTCGGGGGAGCTGTTTTTT.